The rows below give T cell receptor beta chains drawn from one sample of a study of long-term antiretroviral therapy in people with HIV. Data came from immunoSEQ multiplex PCR; TCRdb stores just in-frame clones and leaves some out. The sample yields some 35,000 clones, roughly 93% seen once. This material consisted of unsorted PBMCs, taken 4.1 years after starting antiretroviral therapy. The receptors derive from a woman aged 45-59 years with HIV. The CDR3 runs from the conserved cysteine through the conserved F or W. Each record gives: CDR3 protein, J gene, V gene.

CDR3aa: CASSLDPNLLAGGSTDTQYF
j_gene: TRBJ2-3
v_gene: TRBV5-1

CDR3aa: CASSVSAAQETQYF
j_gene: TRBJ2-5
v_gene: TRBV9

CDR3aa: CASSRDRSSYNEQFF
j_gene: TRBJ2-1
v_gene: TRBV7-6

CDR3aa: CASTESGTGGLDTQYF
j_gene: TRBJ2-3
v_gene: TRBV4-1

CDR3aa: CASSPSRVLAGNTIYF
j_gene: TRBJ1-3
v_gene: TRBV9

CDR3aa: CASSLGSGRANTEAFF
j_gene: TRBJ1-1
v_gene: TRBV7-2

CDR3aa: CASSPGQSTDTQYF
j_gene: TRBJ2-3
v_gene: TRBV2

CDR3aa: CASTRTGLNTEAFF
j_gene: TRBJ1-1
v_gene: TRBV25-1

CDR3aa: CASSLEGGFTGELFF
j_gene: TRBJ2-2
v_gene: TRBV5-4

CDR3aa: CASSTGTGDAETQYF
j_gene: TRBJ2-5
v_gene: TRBV7-9

CDR3aa: CASTIRTENTEAFF
j_gene: TRBJ1-1
v_gene: TRBV6-6